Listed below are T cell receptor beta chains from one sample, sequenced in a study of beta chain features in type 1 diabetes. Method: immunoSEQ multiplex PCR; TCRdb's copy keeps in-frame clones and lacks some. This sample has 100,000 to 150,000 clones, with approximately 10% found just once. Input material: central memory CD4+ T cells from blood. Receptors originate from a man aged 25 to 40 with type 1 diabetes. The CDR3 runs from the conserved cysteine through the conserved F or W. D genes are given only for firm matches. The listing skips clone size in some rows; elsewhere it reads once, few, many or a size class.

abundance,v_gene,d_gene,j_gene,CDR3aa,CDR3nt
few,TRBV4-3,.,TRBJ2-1,CASSQEGLHAGGEQFF,TGCGCCAGCAGCCAAGAGGGGCTTCACGCCGGCGGAGAGCAGTTCTTC
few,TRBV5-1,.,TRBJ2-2,CASTLLISASNTGELFF,TGCGCCAGCACTCTCCTGATTAGCGCCTCGAACACCGGGGAGCTGTTTTTT
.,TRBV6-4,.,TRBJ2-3,CASSPDRVTDTQYF,TGTGCCAGCAGTCCGGACAGAGTCACAGATACGCAGTATTTT
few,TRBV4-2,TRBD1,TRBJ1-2,CASSPAGTGIGYTF,TGTGCCAGCAGCCCCGCCGGGACAGGGATTGGCTACACCTTC
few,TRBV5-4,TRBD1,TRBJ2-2,CASSPRDRGVGELFF,TGTGCCAGCAGCCCCCGGGACAGGGGGGTCGGGGAGCTGTTTTTT
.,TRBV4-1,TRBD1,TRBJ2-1,CASSLDRGEQFF,TGCGCCAGCAGCCTGGACAGGGGAGAGCAGTTCTTC
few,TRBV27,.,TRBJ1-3,CASSFQGPGGNTIYF,TGTGCCAGCAGTTTCCAGGGCCCAGGTGGAAACACCATATATTTT
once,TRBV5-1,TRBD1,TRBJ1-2,CASSTGQGDNYGYTF,TGCGCCAGCAGCACGGGACAGGGAGATAACTATGGCTACACCTTC
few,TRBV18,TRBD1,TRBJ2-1,CASSPAGTGVVWNEQFF,TGTGCCAGCTCACCCGCCGGGACAGGGGTTGTTTGGAATGAGCAGTTCTTC
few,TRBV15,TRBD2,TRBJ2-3,CATSRRSLAGSDTQYF,TGTGCCACCAGCAGACGGAGCCTAGCGGGGTCCGATACGCAGTATTTT
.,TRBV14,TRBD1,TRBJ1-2,CASSPRIQGPWTF,TGTGCCAGCAGCCCCCGGATACAGGGGCCCTGGACCTTC
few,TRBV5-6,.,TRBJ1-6,CASSSGFIRSPLHF,TGTGCCAGCAGCTCGGGGTTCATCCGTTCACCCCTCCACTTT
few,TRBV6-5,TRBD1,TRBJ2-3,CASSYIQGAGTDTQYF,TGTGCCAGCAGTTACATACAGGGGGCAGGTACAGATACGCAGTATTTT
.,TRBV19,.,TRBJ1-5,CASSYDGKNQPQHF,TGTGCCAGTAGCTATGACGGGAAGAATCAGCCCCAGCATTTT
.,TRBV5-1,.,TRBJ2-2,CASLRGGELFF,TGCGCCAGCCTCCGGGGCGGGGAGCTGTTTTTT
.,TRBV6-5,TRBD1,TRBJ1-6,CASSYSRTGDSPLHF,TGTGCCAGCAGTTACTCTAGGACAGGGGACTCACCCCTCCACTTT
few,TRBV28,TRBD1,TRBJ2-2,CASSRGDRVVVGELFF,TGTGCCAGCAGCCGAGGGGACAGGGTGGTAGTCGGGGAGCTGTTTTTT
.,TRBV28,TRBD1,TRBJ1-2,CASRRGTGGYGYTF,TGTGCCAGCCGTAGAGGGACAGGGGGATATGGCTACACCTTC
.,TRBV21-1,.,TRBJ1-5,CASSPPRDRRSHSNQPQHF,TGTGCCAGCAGCCCCCCAAGGGACAGGCGTTCCCATAGCAATCAGCCCCAGCATTTT
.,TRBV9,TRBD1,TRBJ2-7,CASSVGPGQGQAQYF,TGTGCCAGCAGCGTAGGACCGGGACAGGGCCAAGCGCAGTACTTC
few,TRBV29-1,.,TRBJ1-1,CSAQGTPNTEAFF,TGCAGCGCCCAGGGGACCCCGAACACTGAAGCTTTCTTT
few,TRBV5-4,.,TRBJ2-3,CASSSRGTDTQYF,TGTGCCAGCAGCTCACGGGGTACAGATACGCAGTATTTT
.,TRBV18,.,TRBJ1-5,CASSPLQSNQPQHF,TGTGCCAGCTCACCACTTCAGTCTAATCAGCCCCAGCATTTT
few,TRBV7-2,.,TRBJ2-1,CASTETGGNEQFF,TGTGCCAGCACTGAGACAGGTGGTAATGAGCAGTTCTTC
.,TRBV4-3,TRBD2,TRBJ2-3,CASSQALAGGNTDTQYF,TGCGCCAGCAGCCAAGCGCTAGCGGGGGGGAACACAGATACGCAGTATTTT
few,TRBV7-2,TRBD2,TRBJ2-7,CASSKPGGLFSYEQYF,TGTGCCAGCAGTAAACCGGGGGGTCTCTTCTCCTACGAGCAGTACTTC
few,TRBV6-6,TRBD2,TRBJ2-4,CASTTSGGMVKNIQYF,TGTGCCAGCACCACTAGCGGGGGGATGGTCAAAAACATTCAGTACTTC
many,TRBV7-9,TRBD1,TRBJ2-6,CASSPAGQGISGANVLTF,TGTGCCAGCAGCCCCGCGGGACAGGGGATCTCTGGGGCCAACGTCCTGACTTTC
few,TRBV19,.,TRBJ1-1,CASSIGGSGDTEAFF,TGTGCCAGTAGTATAGGCGGGTCCGGGGACACTGAAGCTTTCTTT
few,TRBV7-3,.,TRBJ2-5,CASSPTRKETQYF,TGTGCCAGCAGCCCAACTAGGAAAGAGACCCAGTACTTC
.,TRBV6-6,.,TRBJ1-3,CASKNPGSGNTIYF,TGTGCCAGCAAAAACCCGGGGAGTGGAAACACCATATATTTT
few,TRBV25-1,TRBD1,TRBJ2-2,CASSQTGGDTGELFF,TGTGCCAGCAGCCAGACAGGGGGTGACACCGGGGAGCTGTTTTTT
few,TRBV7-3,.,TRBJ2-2,CASSSSQGGTGELFF,TGTGCCAGCAGCTCCTCCCAAGGGGGCACCGGGGAGCTGTTTTTT
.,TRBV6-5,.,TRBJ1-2,CASSYSAGDGYGYTF,TGTGCCAGCAGTTACTCGGCAGGGGATGGCTATGGCTACACCTTC
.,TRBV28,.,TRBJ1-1,CASSLGGMNTEAFF,TGTGCCAGCAGTTTGGGAGGGATGAACACTGAAGCTTTCTTT
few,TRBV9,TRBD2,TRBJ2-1,CASSLGLAGDRLTHNEQFF,TGTGCCAGCAGCTTGGGACTAGCGGGGGACCGACTCACCCACAATGAGCAGTTCTTC
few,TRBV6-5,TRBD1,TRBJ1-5,CASSPTGERQPQHF,TGTGCCAGCAGTCCGACAGGGGAGCGTCAGCCCCAGCATTTT
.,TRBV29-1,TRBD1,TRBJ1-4,CSVKYSRQGRNEKLFF,TGCAGCGTTAAATACTCCCGACAGGGGCGGAATGAAAAACTGTTTTTT
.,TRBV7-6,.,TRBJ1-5,CASSLGGGQPQHF,TGTGCCAGCAGCTTAGGGGGAGGGCAGCCCCAGCATTTT
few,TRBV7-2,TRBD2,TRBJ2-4,CASSLWGGKPKNIQYF,TGTGCCAGCAGCCTCTGGGGGGGGAAGCCCAAAAACATTCAGTACTTC
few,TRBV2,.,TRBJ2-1,CAIGRPPGQNRGEQFF,TGTGCCATAGGGAGGCCTCCGGGGCAAAACCGGGGTGAGCAGTTCTTC